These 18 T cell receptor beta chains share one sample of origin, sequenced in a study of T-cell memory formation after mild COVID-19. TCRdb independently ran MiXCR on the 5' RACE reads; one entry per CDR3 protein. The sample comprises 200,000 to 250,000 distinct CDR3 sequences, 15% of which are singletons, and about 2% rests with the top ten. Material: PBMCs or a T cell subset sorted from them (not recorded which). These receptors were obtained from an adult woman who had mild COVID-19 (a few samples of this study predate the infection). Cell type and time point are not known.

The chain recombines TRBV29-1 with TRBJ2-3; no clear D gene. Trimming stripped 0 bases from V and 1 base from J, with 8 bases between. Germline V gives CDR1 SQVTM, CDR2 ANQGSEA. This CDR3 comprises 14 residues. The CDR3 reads CSVEESSRTDTQYF. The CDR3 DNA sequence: TGCAGCGTTGAAGAGTCGAGTCGCACAGATACGCAGTATTTT.

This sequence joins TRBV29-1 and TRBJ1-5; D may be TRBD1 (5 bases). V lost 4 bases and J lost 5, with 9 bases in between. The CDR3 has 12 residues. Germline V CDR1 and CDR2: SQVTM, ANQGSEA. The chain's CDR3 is CSVGGTDQPQHF. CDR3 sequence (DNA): TGCAGCGTTGGAGGGACCGATCAGCCCCAGCATTTT.

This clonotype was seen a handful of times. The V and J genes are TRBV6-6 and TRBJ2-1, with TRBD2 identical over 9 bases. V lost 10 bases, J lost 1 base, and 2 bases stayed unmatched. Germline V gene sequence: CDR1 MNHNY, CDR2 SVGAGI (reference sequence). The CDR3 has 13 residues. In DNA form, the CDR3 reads TGTGCCACCAGCGGGGGGTCCTACAATGAGCAGTTCTTC. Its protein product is CATSGGSYNEQFF.

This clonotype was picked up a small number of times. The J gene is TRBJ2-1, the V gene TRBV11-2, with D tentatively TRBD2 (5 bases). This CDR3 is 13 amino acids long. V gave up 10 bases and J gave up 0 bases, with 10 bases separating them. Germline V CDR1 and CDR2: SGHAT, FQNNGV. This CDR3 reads CATRGSSYNEQFF. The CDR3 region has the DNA TGTGCCACCCGGGGAAGCTCCTACAATGAGCAGTTCTTC.

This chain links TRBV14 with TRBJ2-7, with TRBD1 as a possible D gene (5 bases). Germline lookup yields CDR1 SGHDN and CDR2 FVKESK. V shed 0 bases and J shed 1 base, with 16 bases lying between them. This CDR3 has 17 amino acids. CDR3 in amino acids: CASSQDIGAGISYEQYF. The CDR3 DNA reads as TGTGCCAGCAGCCAAGACATTGGGGCAGGGATTTCCTACGAGCAGTACTTC.

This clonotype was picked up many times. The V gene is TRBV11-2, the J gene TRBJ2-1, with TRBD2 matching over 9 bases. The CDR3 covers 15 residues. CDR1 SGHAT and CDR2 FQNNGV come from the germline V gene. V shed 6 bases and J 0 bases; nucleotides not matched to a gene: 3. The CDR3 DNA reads TGTGCCAGCAGTCGTAGCGGGAGCTCCTACAATGAGCAGTTCTTC. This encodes CASSRSGSSYNEQFF.

The CDR3 sequence is CASSGGTSGLQETQYF. The CDR3 DNA is TGTGCCAGCAGTGGAGGGACTAGCGGATTGCAAGAGACCCAGTACTTC. This sequence joins TRBV2 and TRBJ2-5; 11 bases fit TRBD2. Germline loops: CDR1 SNHLY, CDR2 FYNNEI. The CDR3 consists of 16 residues. The ends lost 4 bases at V and 2 bases at J; junction bases unmatched: 6.

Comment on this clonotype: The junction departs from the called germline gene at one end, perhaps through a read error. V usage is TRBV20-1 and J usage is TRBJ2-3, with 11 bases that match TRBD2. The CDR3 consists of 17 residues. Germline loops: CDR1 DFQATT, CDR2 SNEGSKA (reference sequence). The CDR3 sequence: CSDRLAGGRSGTDTQYF. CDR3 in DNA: TGCAGTGATAGATTAGCGGGGGGGAGGAGTGGGACAGATACGCAGTATTTT.

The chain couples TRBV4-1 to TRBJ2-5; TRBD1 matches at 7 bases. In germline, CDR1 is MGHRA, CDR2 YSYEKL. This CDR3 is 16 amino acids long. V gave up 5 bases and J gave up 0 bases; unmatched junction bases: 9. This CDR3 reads CASSLTNTGDQETQYF. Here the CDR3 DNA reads TGCGCCAGCAGCTTAACAAATACAGGGGACCAAGAGACCCAGTACTTC.

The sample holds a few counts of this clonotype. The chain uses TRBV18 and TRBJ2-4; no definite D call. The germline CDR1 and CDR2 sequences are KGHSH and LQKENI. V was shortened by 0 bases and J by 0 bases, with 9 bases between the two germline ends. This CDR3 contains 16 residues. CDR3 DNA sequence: TGTGCCAGCTCACCACCGGCGAAGGAAGCCAAAAACATTCAGTACTTC. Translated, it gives CASSPPAKEAKNIQYF.

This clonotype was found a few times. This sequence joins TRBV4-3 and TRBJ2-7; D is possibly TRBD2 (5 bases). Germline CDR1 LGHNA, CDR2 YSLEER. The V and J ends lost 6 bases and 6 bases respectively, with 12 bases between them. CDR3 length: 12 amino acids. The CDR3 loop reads CASSRTGGEQYF. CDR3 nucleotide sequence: TGCGCCAGCAGTAGGACTGGCGGCGAGCAGTACTTC.

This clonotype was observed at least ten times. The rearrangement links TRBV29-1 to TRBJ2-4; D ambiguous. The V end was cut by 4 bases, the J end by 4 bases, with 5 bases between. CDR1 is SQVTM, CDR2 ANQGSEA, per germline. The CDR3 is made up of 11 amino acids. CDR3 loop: CSVAEKNIQYF. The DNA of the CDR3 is TGCAGCGTTGCCGAAAAAAACATTCAGTACTTC.

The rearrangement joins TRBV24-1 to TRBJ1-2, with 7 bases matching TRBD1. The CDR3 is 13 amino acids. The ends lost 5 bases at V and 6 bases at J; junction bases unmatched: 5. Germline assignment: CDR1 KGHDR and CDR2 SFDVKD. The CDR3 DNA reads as TGTGCCACCAGTGTGAACACAGGGGATGGCTACACCTTC. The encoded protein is CATSVNTGDGYTF.

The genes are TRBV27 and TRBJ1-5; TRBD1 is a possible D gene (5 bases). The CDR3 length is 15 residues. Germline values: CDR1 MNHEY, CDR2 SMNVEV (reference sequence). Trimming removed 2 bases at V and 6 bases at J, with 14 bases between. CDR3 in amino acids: CASSLPARVGQPQHF. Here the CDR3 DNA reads TGTGCCAGCAGTTTACCAGCCAGGGTAGGTCAGCCCCAGCATTTT.

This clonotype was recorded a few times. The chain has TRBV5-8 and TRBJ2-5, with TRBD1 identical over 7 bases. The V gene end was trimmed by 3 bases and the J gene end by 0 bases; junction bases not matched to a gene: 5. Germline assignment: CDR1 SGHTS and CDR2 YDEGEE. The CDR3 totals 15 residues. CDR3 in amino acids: CASSWGTAYQETQYF. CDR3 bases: TGTGCCAGCAGCTGGGGGACAGCCTACCAAGAGACCCAGTACTTC.

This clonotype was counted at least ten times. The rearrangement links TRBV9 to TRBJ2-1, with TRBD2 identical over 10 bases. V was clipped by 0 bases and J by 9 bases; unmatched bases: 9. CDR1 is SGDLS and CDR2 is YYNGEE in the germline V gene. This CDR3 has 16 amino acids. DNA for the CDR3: TGTGCCAGCAGCGTAGTCGTTAGCGGGGGGCAGGGTGAGCAGTTCTTC. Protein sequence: CASSVVVSGGQGEQFF.

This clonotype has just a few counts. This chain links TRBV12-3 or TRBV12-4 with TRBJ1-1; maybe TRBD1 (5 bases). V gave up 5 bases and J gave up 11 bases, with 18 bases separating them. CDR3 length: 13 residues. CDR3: CASSPDTSVKAFF. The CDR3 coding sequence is TGTGCCAGCAGTCCGGACACGTCCGTCAAGGCTTTCTTT.

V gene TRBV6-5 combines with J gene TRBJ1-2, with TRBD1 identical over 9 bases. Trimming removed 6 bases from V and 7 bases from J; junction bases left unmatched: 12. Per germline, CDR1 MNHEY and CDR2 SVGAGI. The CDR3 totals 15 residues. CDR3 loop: CASSLTGTGSSGYTF. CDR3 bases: TGTGCCAGCAGCCTTACCGGGACAGGGTCGAGTGGCTACACCTTC.